A selection of T cell receptor beta chains follows, all from one sample in a study of Ad26.COV2.S vaccination and SARS-CoV-2 variants. Profiled with immunoSEQ multiplex PCR; TCRdb holds only in-frame clones, not every one. The sample yields around 340,000 clones, around 88% seen once. Sequencing used peripheral blood, obtained in a trial of Ad26.COV2.S vaccine versus placebo. Every receptor here comes from a person between 18 and 65 years old who received the Ad26.COV2.S COVID-19 vaccine or a placebo. Each CDR3 is given with its conserved first and last residue. D genes are given only for firm matches. Clone size, where shown, is once, few, many, or a class for clones that have expanded.

j_call d_call v_call clone_size cdr3_aa cdr3_nt
TRBJ1-1 NA TRBV5-1 NA CASKENTEAFF TGCGCCAGCAAGGAGAACACTGAAGCTTTCTTT
TRBJ2-5 NA TRBV6-6 NA CASSTGETQYF TGTGCCAGCAGTACCGGAGAGACCCAGTACTTC
TRBJ2-1 NA TRBV7-8 NA CASSLVWGAGEQFF TGTGCCAGCAGCTTAGTCTGGGGGGCCGGTGAGCAGTTCTTC
TRBJ1-6 NA TRBV9 NA CASSVDGGSYNSPLHF TGTGCCAGCAGCGTAGATGGAGGGTCCTATAATTCACCCCTCCACTTT
TRBJ2-3 NA TRBV12-3/TRBV12-4 NA CASSVSGTDTQYF TGTGCCAGCAGTGTTAGCGGCACAGATACGCAGTATTTT
TRBJ2-6 TRBD1 TRBV9 NA CASRGQQETGANVLTF TGTGCCAGCAGGGGACAGCAGGAAACTGGGGCCAACGTCCTGACTTTC
TRBJ2-1 NA TRBV3-1/TRBV3-2 NA CASSIDTNNEQFF TGTGCCAGCAGCATAGACACAAACAATGAGCAGTTCTTC
TRBJ2-7 NA TRBV2 NA CASSVDSSSYEQYF TGTGCCAGCAGTGTCGACAGTTCTTCCTACGAGCAGTACTTC
TRBJ1-4 TRBD1 TRBV6-6 NA CASSGEPGTGVF TGTGCCAGCAGTGGCGAGCCCGGGACAGGGGTTTTT
TRBJ1-2 NA TRBV28 NA CASRGAFYGYTF TGTGCCAGCAGGGGGGCTTTCTATGGCTACACCTTC
TRBJ2-4 NA TRBV19 once CASSIDFGLVLAKNIQYF TGTGCCAGTAGTATAGATTTCGGATTAGTATTAGCCAAAAACATTCAGTACTTC
TRBJ2-7 NA TRBV19 NA CASSGGYEQYF TGTGCCAGTAGTGGAGGGTACGAGCAGTACTTC
TRBJ2-5 TRBD1 TRBV4-1 once CASSQPTGAPTRSETQYF TGCGCCAGCAGCCAGCCGACAGGGGCCCCGACGAGGTCTGAGACCCAGTACTTC
TRBJ1-1 NA TRBV6-2/TRBV6-3 NA CASSYQGNTEAFF TGTGCCAGCAGTTATCAGGGGAACACTGAAGCTTTCTTT
TRBJ2-7 TRBD2 TRBV19 NA CASSTRWRTSQFKNEQYF TGTGCCAGTAGTACCCGATGGAGGACTAGCCAATTTAAGAACGAGCAGTACTTC
TRBJ2-7 TRBD2 TRBV28 NA CASSLSSGGTYEQYF TGTGCCAGCAGTTTATCCAGCGGGGGAACCTACGAGCAGTACTTC
TRBJ2-7 NA TRBV11-2 once CASGALFSYEQYF TGTGCCAGCGGGGCCTTGTTCTCCTACGAGCAGTACTTC
TRBJ1-2 NA TRBV2 NA CASSEQGIYGYTF TGTGCCAGCAGTGAACAGGGAATCTATGGCTACACCTTC
TRBJ2-5 NA TRBV13 once CASSPSEETQYF TGTGCCAGCAGCCCGTCGGAGGAGACCCAGTACTTC
TRBJ2-3 TRBD1 TRBV5-8 NA CASSLGQGIRTDTQYF TGTGCCAGCAGCTTGGGACAGGGGATCCGGACAGATACGCAGTATTTT
TRBJ1-1 TRBD1 TRBV4-2 NA CASSPRTGASTEAFF TGTGCCAGCAGCCCGCGGACAGGGGCGAGCACTGAAGCTTTCTTT
TRBJ1-1 NA TRBV7-9 NA CASSLGGGQGTEAFF TGTGCCAGCAGCTTAGGAGGGGGGCAGGGGACTGAAGCTTTCTTT